The T cell receptor (beta chain) under discussion was sequenced for a study of blood T cell repertoires in COVID-19 (dated by TCRdb to 2020 to 2022). About the full investigation: The collaborator samples originated in the United States, Italy and Spain and spanned the acute and convalescent phases of COVID-19. Subjects who had been exposed to COVID-19, were actively infected with it, or had recovered from it provided the deeply sampled blood TCRbeta repertoires that made up the dataset. Sample metadata almost always included a de-identified subject ID, COVID-19 status, age in years and sex. The material from the prospective study consisted of cDNA or gDNA derived from T cells, B-cell-depleted T cells, or PBMCs. The repertoires were released in a freely available public database meant as a resource for research on the immune response to SARS-CoV-2. Samples came from the ongoing ImmuneRACE study (first 160 participants) plus 1,254 subjects from 6 global collaborators. Where available, HLA class I and class II types were taken from metadata supplied by the sample provider and were not determined by assay-based typing. Beyond this particular receptor, the publication reports: The quantity of clinical and demographic metadata differed by source and by participant and was supplied without curation.

The immunoSEQ Assay, a bias-controlled multiplex PCR, was used to amplify TCRbeta CDR3 regions from genomic DNA. In the authors' own workflow: The number of nucleated cells in each sample was estimated from the amplification of reference gene primers within the assay. Sequence reads were collapsed and filtered to measure the absolute abundance of every unique TCRbeta CDR3 rearrangement. Productive Simpson clonality was computed per sample as the square root of Simpson's diversity index over productive rearrangements. In TCRdb, the immuneACCESS table is reduced to in-frame sequences with V and J assigned. These tables do not hold every clone; where another copy was compared, an unresolved V gene accounts for under half, and the others remain unexplained. V, J and clone size derive from that table, while D and trimming were established from the DNA sequence. The sample table records over 200,000 clones; approximately 82% of these occur just once. Jointly, the top ten make up about 15% of the sample.

From its cysteine to its phenylalanine, the CDR3 spans 18 amino acids. The CDR3 DNA has 54 bases and is translated from base 1. V has 2 bases trimmed and J has 1 base trimmed; junction bases matching no gene number 7. According to the germline V gene, CDR1 reads SGHRS and CDR2 reads YFSETQ. In its sample, this clone was seen once. It has no known antigen specificity. Base qualities were left out, and no much larger clone turns up one base away. Enrolling through a virtual design, the prospective study's participants ranged in age from roughly 18 to 100 years and lived across roughly 23 United States geographic areas. In the prospective study, cohorts were assigned on the basis of participant-reported clinical history obtained from a screening survey and a study questionnaire. Recovered participants in ImmuneRACE Cohort 3 were defined by two consecutive negative NP/OP PCR tests, clearance by a healthcare professional, or resolution of symptoms. Mobile phlebotomists in the prospective study collected whole blood, serum and a nasopharyngeal or oropharyngeal swab from every participant. Participants in the prospective study had the option to provide additional blood draws and questionnaires over a roughly 2-month period. Before DNA extraction, prospective study blood samples were shipped either frozen or at room temperature.

The sample comprised PBMCs or T cells enriched from blood (not recorded which). This chain joins TRBV5-1 to TRBJ2-6; 9 middle bases align to TRBD1. The source of this sequence is a man between 35 and 55 years old who had recovered from COVID-19. The sequence in DNA is TGCGCCAGCAGCTTCACAGGGGGCCGGATGTCTGGGGCCAACGTCCTGACTTTC. This codes for CASSFTGGRMSGANVLTF.